The next 24 T cell receptor beta chains were all read from a single sample in a study of early T cells in non-severe SARS-CoV-2 infection (dated by TCRdb to 2020 to 2023). The library was obtained by 5' RACE. This sample was sequenced with a NextSeq 500. TCRdb's own reprocessing of the public reads used fastp at Q25 and MiXCR and kept productive beta chains. A single entry per CDR3 protein holds the most common genes and DNA from its merged rows. The sample has approximately 68,000 distinct CDR3 sequences on record, roughly a tenth of them singletons. The ten largest clones capture under 10% of the sample. Sequencing was performed on whole blood, taken at baseline. All receptors come from an adult who was a healthcare worker with PCR-confirmed SARS-CoV-2 infection or an uninfected control (not recorded which).

This clonotype has ten or more counts. This sequence joins TRBV4-1 and TRBJ2-1; 9 bases fit TRBD2. The CDR3 totals 17 residues. V was clipped by 4 bases and J by 8 bases; unmatched bases: 15. CDR1 is MGHRA, CDR2 YSYEKL, per germline. The CDR3 bases are TGCGCCAGCAGCCTCCGAGGAGGCGGGGGGGCCAGGGATGAGCAGTTCTTC. Protein: CASSLRGGGGARDEQFF.

The chain has TRBV7-6 and TRBJ1-1; 8 bases are a match to TRBD1. CDR1 is SGHVS and CDR2 is FNYEAQ in the germline V gene. CDR3 length equals 11 residues. V shed 4 bases, J shed 10 bases, and the junction held 2 bases outside the gene matches. CDR3 nucleotide sequence: TGTGCCAGCAGCTCCGGGACAGGAGCTTTCTTT. This codes for CASSSGTGAFF. Variable domain in full (rest from reference TRBV7-6 and TRBJ1-1): GAGVSQSPRYKVTKRGQDVALRCDPISGHVSLYWYRQALGQGPEFLTYFNYEAQQDKSGLPNDRFSAERPEGSISTLTIQRTEQRDSAMYRCASSSGTGAFFGQGTRLTVV.

In its sample, this clonotype was seen many times. V gene TRBV7-9 combines with J gene TRBJ1-1; TRBD1 matches 7 bases. The germline CDR1 and CDR2 sequences are SEHNR and FQNEAQ (reference sequence). The CDR3 has 14 amino acids. Unmatched junction bases numbered 7, after V lost 1 base and J lost 8 bases. This CDR3 reads CASSLGRGTAEAFF. CDR3 DNA sequence: TGTGCCAGCAGCTTAGGGCGCGGGACAGCAGAAGCTTTCTTT. Supplemented by reference TRBV7-9 and TRBJ1-1, the full variable domain reads DTGVSQNPRHKITKRGQNVTFRCDPISEHNRLYWYRQTLGQGPEFLTYFQNEAQLEKSRLLSDRFSAERPKGSFSTLEIQRTEQGDSAMYLCASSLGRGTAEAFFGQGTRLTVV.

This clonotype appeared a few times. CDR3 protein: CASSPGSPLWSSYNEQFF. The CDR3 DNA reads as TGTGCCAGCAGTCCGGGATCTCCCCTATGGAGCTCCTACAATGAGCAGTTCTTC. J is TRBJ2-1 and V is TRBV6-5; TRBD2 might be the D (5 bases). This CDR3 is built from 18 residues. V was clipped by 5 bases and J by 0 bases, with 20 bases between them. Germline-derived CDR1 and CDR2 are MNHEY and SVGAGI.

This clonotype came up many times. This chain links TRBV6-2 or TRBV6-3 with TRBJ2-7, with D unresolved. The CDR3 has 11 amino acids. Germline V gene data show CDR1 as MNHEY and CDR2 as SVGEGT. V lost 6 bases and J 5 bases, leaving 8 bases between the germline ends. In DNA, the CDR3 is TGTGCCAGCAGCCAACATAACGAGCAGTACTTC. This translates into CASSQHNEQYF.

The chain employs TRBV6-1 and TRBJ2-7; D perhaps matches TRBD1 (6 bases). Germline values: CDR1 MNHNS, CDR2 SASEGT. V was cut by 5 bases and J by 5 bases, with 16 bases left in between. The length of the CDR3 is 14 residues. CDR3 DNA: TGTGCCAGCAGTTTGAGGGGGACCCACGACGAGCAGTACTTC. It is translated as CASSLRGTHDEQYF.

This clonotype was counted a few times. V is TRBV5-6 and J is TRBJ2-1; D remains ambiguous. This CDR3 is 16 amino acids long. The germline CDR1 and CDR2 sequences are SGHDT and YYEEEE. The V end lost 0 bases, the J end lost 5 bases, and 15 bases lay between the germline ends. The CDR3 region is CASSLAGGSEDNEQFF. The CDR3 nucleotides read TGTGCCAGCAGCTTGGCCGGCGGATCCGAGGACAATGAGCAGTTCTTC.

The rearrangement joins TRBV7-9 to TRBJ1-2, with D possibly being TRBD1 (5 bases). Germline lookup yields CDR1 SEHNR and CDR2 FQNEAQ (reference sequence). Deletions cut 3 bases from V and 4 bases from J, with 9 bases between. The CDR3 is made up of 13 amino acids. This chain's CDR3 is CASSLQGAYGYTF. The CDR3 coding sequence is TGTGCCAGCAGCTTGCAGGGAGCCTATGGCTACACCTTC.

This clonotype was seen repeatedly, ten times or more. The chain uses TRBV24-1 and TRBJ2-3; 7 bases agree with TRBD1. Germline-derived CDR1 and CDR2 are KGHDR and SFDVKD. This CDR3 region has 15 residues. The junction had 12 bases not matched to a gene; V was cut back by 9 bases and J by 4 bases. CDR3 DNA: TGTGCCACCGCGACAGGGAGTCATTGGGCAGATACGCAGTATTTT. Translating gives CATATGSHWADTQYF.

The V call is TRBV20-1, the J call TRBJ2-3, with 9 bases fitting TRBD2. The germline gives CDR1 DFQATT, CDR2 SNEGSKA (reference sequence). The CDR3 contains 15 residues. Trimming at V came to 6 bases and at J to 5 bases, leaving 12 bases not matched to a gene. CDR3 region: CSAGVGGGAVDTQYF. The CDR3 DNA reads TGCAGTGCAGGAGTCGGCGGGGGGGCCGTAGATACGCAGTATTTT.

This clonotype has more than one count but fewer than ten. The rearrangement uses TRBV5-4 and TRBJ2-1, with D tentatively TRBD1 or TRBD2 (6 bases each). V lost 4 bases and J lost 5, with 13 bases in between. The CDR3 has 14 amino acids. The germline V gene has CDR1 SGHNT and CDR2 YYREEE (reference sequence). The CDR3 coding sequence is TGTGCCAGCAGCCGCTCTGGGGGGCACAATGAGCAGTTCTTC. Protein sequence: CASSRSGGHNEQFF.

This clonotype was found many times. The CDR3 loop is CATLDYRNNEQFF. CDR3 sequence (DNA): TGTGCCACCCTGGACTACAGGAACAATGAGCAGTTCTTC. J is TRBJ2-1 and V is TRBV24-1; a weak D match, TRBD2 (6 bases). CDR3 length: 13 residues. Per germline, CDR1 KGHDR and CDR2 SFDVKD. V dropped 9 bases and J dropped 5 bases, with 13 bases sitting between them.

This clonotype was counted a few times. V and J are TRBV12-5 and TRBJ1-1, with D hard to call. V was shortened by 6 bases and J by 1 base, with 3 bases between the two germline ends. The germline V gene has CDR1 LGHNT and CDR2 FRNRAP. The CDR3 covers 11 residues. The DNA for the CDR3 is TGTGCTAGTGGCCAGAACACTGAAGCTTTCTTT. This translates into CASGQNTEAFF.

This clonotype was observed many times. The chain employs TRBV4-1 and TRBJ2-3, with D possibly being TRBD1 or TRBD2 (6 bases each). The length of the CDR3 is 17 residues. V lost 0 bases and J 4 bases, leaving 17 bases between the germline ends. CDR1 and CDR2 (germline): MGHRA, YSYEKL. The CDR3 bases are TGCGCCAGCAGCCAAGATAATCCGGGGGCGCGGGCAGATACGCAGTATTTT. This encodes CASSQDNPGARADTQYF.

The chain uses TRBV7-2 and TRBJ2-2; D possibly corresponds to TRBD1 (5 bases). Germline lookup yields CDR1 SGHTA and CDR2 FQGNSA. The CDR3 is made up of 14 amino acids. V lost 2 bases and J 4 bases, leaving 8 bases between the germline ends. The CDR3 DNA is TGTGCCAGCAGCTTACGACAGACCACCGGGGAGCTGTTTTTT. It is translated as CASSLRQTTGELFF. Variable domain in full (rest from reference TRBV7-2 and TRBJ2-2): GAGVSQSPSNKVTEKGKDVELRCDPISGHTALYWYRQSLGQGLEFLIYFQGNSAPDKSGLPSDRFSAERTGGSVSTLTIQRTQQEDSAVYLCASSLRQTTGELFFGEGSRLTVL.

This clonotype was observed many times. The J gene is TRBJ1-2, the V gene TRBV12-3 or TRBV12-4, with 7 nucleotides matching TRBD1. V dropped 2 bases and J dropped 8; count of bases not matched to a gene: 5. The CDR3 is made up of 13 amino acids. The CDR3 DNA reads TGTGCCAGCAGTTTAACCAACAGGGGCGGCTACACCTTC. This encodes CASSLTNRGGYTF.

The CDR3 loop reads CASSAAGQGYYGYTF. In DNA form, the CDR3 reads TGTGCCAGCAGCGCCGCGGGACAGGGCTATTATGGCTACACCTTC. This chain uses TRBV9 with TRBJ1-2; the match to TRBD1 covers 9 bases. Germline V gene sequence: CDR1 SGDLS, CDR2 YYNGEE. The CDR3 has 15 amino acids. V lost 3 bases, J lost 5 bases, and 8 bases stayed unmatched.

This chain uses TRBV21-1 with TRBJ2-2; TRBD1, the D gene given by the table, was not confirmed from the DNA. TRBV21-1 is designated a pseudogene. This CDR3 has 17 amino acids. CDR3 in DNA: TGTGCCAGCAGCAAAGCGGGGCGGCCGAGGAGCACCGGGGAGCTGTTTTTT. Translating it yields CASSKAGRPRSTGELFF.

V is TRBV5-5 and J is TRBJ2-3; 10 nucleotides align to TRBD2. V lost 4 bases and J lost 2; bases outside the gene matches: 7. The CDR3 contains 16 residues. Germline lookup yields CDR1 SGHKS and CDR2 YYEKEE (reference sequence). CDR3 sequence: CASSKRTSGNTDTQYF. The CDR3 nucleotides are TGTGCCAGCAGCAAACGGACTAGCGGCAACACAGATACGCAGTATTTT.

This clonotype was seen more than once but under ten times. The CDR3 DNA sequence: TGCGCCAGCAGCTTGGGGCAGGAGGCGAGAAATTCACCCCTCCACTTT. Translated, it gives CASSLGQEARNSPLHF. This sequence joins TRBV5-1 and TRBJ1-6; D not resolved. Germline CDR1 and CDR2: SGHRS and YFSETQ. The CDR3 loop spans 16 amino acids. V was shortened by 0 bases and J by 7 bases, with 14 bases between the two germline ends. Together with reference TRBV5-1 and TRBJ1-6, the CDR3 gives the full variable domain: KAGVTQTPRYLIKTRGQQVTLSCSPISGHRSVSWYQQTPGQGLQFLFEYFSETQRNKGNFPGRFSGRQFSNSRSEMNVSTLELGDSALYLCASSLGQEARNSPLHFGNGTRLTVT.

This chain connects TRBV4-1 to TRBJ2-7; 9 nucleotides align to TRBD2. With 0 bases clipped from V and 2 bases from J, the junction kept 5 bases outside the gene matches. Per germline, CDR1 MGHRA and CDR2 YSYEKL. CDR3 length equals 16 residues. CDR3 amino acids: CASSQDFLAGPYEQYF. The CDR3 DNA sequence: TGCGCCAGCAGCCAAGATTTCCTAGCGGGACCCTACGAGCAGTACTTC.

This clonotype was detected only a few times. V gene TRBV6-2 or TRBV6-3 combines with J gene TRBJ1-5; no firm D call. The CDR3 covers 15 residues. V shed 2 bases and J shed 1 base, with 9 bases lying between them. Germline values: CDR1 MNHEY, CDR2 SVGEGT. The CDR3 is CASSYAGRSNQPQHF. The CDR3 DNA follows: TGTGCCAGCAGTTACGCGGGTCGGAGCAATCAGCCCCAGCATTTT.

There are many counts of this clonotype. An end of the junction differs from the germline gene, which may be a read error. The chain is built from TRBV11-2 and TRBJ2-1, with D maybe TRBD1 (8 bases). Germline V gene data show CDR1 as SGHAT and CDR2 as FQNNGV. The CDR3 extends over 15 amino acids. CDR3 in DNA: TGTGCCAGCACCTTAACAGGGGGGACTAAGGGTGAGCAGTTCTTC. Translating gives CASTLTGGTKGEQFF.

The chain carries TRBV7-2 and TRBJ1-3, with D unclear. The germline V gene encodes CDR1 SGHTA and CDR2 FQGNSA. The CDR3 has 14 amino acids. V was clipped by 5 bases and J by 0 bases, with 8 bases between them. The CDR3 region has the DNA TGTGCCAGCAGCCCCCTTCTCTCTGGAAACACCATATATTTT. Amino acid sequence: CASSPLLSGNTIYF. Combining the CDR3 with reference TRBV7-2 and TRBJ1-3 gives the whole variable domain GAGVSQSPSNKVTEKGKDVELRCDPISGHTALYWYRQSLGQGLEFLIYFQGNSAPDKSGLPSDRFSAERTGGSVSTLTIQRTQQEDSAVYLCASSPLLSGNTIYFGEGSWLTVV.